Below, 29 T cell receptor beta chains from the same sample are listed, as sequenced in a study of T cell responses to AZD1222 COVID-19 vaccine. The repertoire was sequenced with immunoSEQ multiplex PCR; TCRdb's copy has only in-frame clones and lacks some. This table holds 95,000 to 150,000 clones, 75% to 90% found once. Sequencing used peripheral blood, obtained 28 days after the second AZD1222 dose. The receptors shown here come from an adult who received the AZD1222 COVID-19 vaccine.

This clone was counted a few times. The chain joins TRBV28 to TRBJ2-7; the D call may be TRBD1 or TRBD2 (5 bases each). The V and J ends lost 3 bases and 3 bases respectively, with 12 bases between them. The CDR3 has 14 residues. Germline V gene lookup returns CDR1 MDHEN and CDR2 SYDVKM. As DNA, the CDR3 is TGTGCCAGCAGTTTGCCAGGGACCCTCTACGAGCAGTACTTC. It translates to CASSLPGTLYEQYF.

V is TRBV11-3 and J is TRBJ1-1, with 7 positions matching TRBD1. V shed 4 bases and J 11 bases; nucleotides not matched to a gene: 7. The germline V gene has CDR1 SGHNT and CDR2 YENEEA. CDR3 length: 12 residues. The CDR3 DNA is TGTGCCAGCAGCTCCGTAGGGGGCCGGGCTTTCTTT. It is translated as CASSSVGGRAFF.

The chain links TRBV7-2 to TRBJ1-1; D remains unclear. CDR1 and CDR2 (germline): SGHTA, FQGNSA. This CDR3 region has 13 residues. The ends were cut back, 1 base at V and 11 bases at J, with 14 bases in the middle. The DNA of the CDR3 is TGTGCCAGCAGCTTAGATCGTCAGCAGAGGGCTTTCTTT. Protein sequence: CASSLDRQQRAFF.

This rearrangement joins TRBV18 to TRBJ1-3; TRBD1 is a possible D gene (6 bases). The germline CDR1 and CDR2 sequences are KGHSH and LQKENI. There are 16 residues in the CDR3. V was cut by 5 bases and J by 8 bases, with 22 bases left in between. CDR3 loop: CASSEDSLPRRDTIYF. The DNA for the CDR3 is TGTGCCAGCTCAGAGGACAGCCTTCCTCGTAGGGACACCATATATTTT.

The chain couples TRBV7-9 to TRBJ1-3; TRBD1 might be the D (5 bases). V was cut by 5 bases and J by 1 base, with 18 bases left in between. Germline V lookup: CDR1 SEHNR, CDR2 FQNEAQ (reference sequence). The CDR3 is 17 residues long. The CDR3 region is CASSPETVASSGNTIYF. Here the CDR3 DNA reads TGTGCCAGCAGCCCCGAGACAGTAGCCTCTTCTGGAAACACCATATATTTT.

The rearrangement joins TRBV18 to TRBJ1-1, with D hard to call. V lost 2 bases and J 5 bases, leaving 3 bases between the germline ends. The CDR3 contains 11 residues. Germline-derived CDR1 and CDR2 are KGHSH and LQKENI. DNA for the CDR3: TGTGCCAGCTCACCAGGAACTGAAGCTTTCTTT. It specifies CASSPGTEAFF. The variable domain in full, completed from reference TRBV18 and TRBJ1-1, reads NAGVMQNPRHLVRRRGQEARLRCSPMKGHSHVYWYRQLPEEGLKFMVYLQKENIIDESGMPKERFSAEFPKEGPSILRIQQVVRGDSAAYFCASSPGTEAFFGQGTRLTVV.

The chain is built from TRBV29-1 and TRBJ2-1; TRBD2 matches 8 bases. The CDR3 is 15 amino acids. J gave up 3 bases and V 3 bases, and 7 bases lay outside the gene matches. Germline CDR1 is SQVTM and CDR2 is ANQGSEA. The CDR3 DNA is TGCAGCGTTGATCTCGGGAGGGTCAGCTACAATGAGCAGTTCTTC. Its translation is CSVDLGRVSYNEQFF.

V and J are TRBV27 and TRBJ1-1; D remains ambiguous. V shed 2 bases and J shed 5 bases, with 21 bases lying between them. The germline V gene has CDR1 MNHEY and CDR2 SMNVEV (reference sequence). The CDR3 has 17 residues. The DNA for the CDR3 is TGTGCCAGCAGTTTAGGTAGGCGGGCCTCACCGGGGACTGAAGCTTTCTTT. It yields the protein CASSLGRRASPGTEAFF.

This chain connects TRBV7-2 to TRBJ2-3, with a possible D match to TRBD1 (5 bases). The CDR3 length is 15 residues. V lost 1 base, J lost 2 bases, and 10 bases lay in between. Germline-derived CDR1 and CDR2 are SGHTA and FQGNSA. The CDR3 here is CASSLDRILTDTQYF. CDR3 nucleotides: TGTGCCAGCAGCTTAGACAGGATCCTCACAGATACGCAGTATTTT. The variable domain in full, with the rest retrieved from reference TRBV7-2 and TRBJ2-3, is GAGVSQSPSNKVTEKGKDVELRCDPISGHTALYWYRQSLGQGLEFLIYFQGNSAPDKSGLPSDRFSAERTGGSVSTLTIQRTQQEDSAVYLCASSLDRILTDTQYFGPGTRLTVL.

The CDR3 sequence: CASSPSSGGSYEQYF. CDR3 sequence (DNA): TGTGCCAGCTCACCCTCTAGCGGAGGGAGCTACGAGCAGTACTTC. The chain employs TRBV18 and TRBJ2-7; TRBD2 aligns across 7 bases. Losses at the gene ends were 3 bases for V and 3 bases for J; bases not matched to a gene: 8. Looked up from germline, CDR1 is KGHSH and CDR2 is LQKENI. The CDR3 spans 15 residues.

The rearrangement uses TRBV10-2 and TRBJ2-1; 9 nucleotides line up with TRBD2. CDR1 is WSHSY, CDR2 SAAADI, per germline. The CDR3 extends over 15 amino acids. V lost 7 bases, J lost 5 bases, and 9 bases stayed unmatched. DNA of the CDR3: TGCGCCAGCACCCGAGCGGGGGGATTTGACAATGAGCAGTTCTTC. Its protein is CASTRAGGFDNEQFF.

V usage is TRBV5-1 and J usage is TRBJ1-1; no clear D gene. Germline CDR1 SGHRS, CDR2 YFSETQ. The CDR3 has 15 residues. V dropped 5 bases and J dropped 4 bases, with 18 bases sitting between them. CDR3 in amino acids: CASRRTVGGSTEAFF. The CDR3 DNA reads as TGCGCCAGCAGGAGAACAGTGGGAGGGAGCACTGAAGCTTTCTTT.

This rearrangement joins TRBV6-5 to TRBJ1-6; 7 bases align to TRBD1. With 7 bases clipped from V and 6 bases from J, the junction kept 9 bases outside the gene matches. This CDR3 spans 15 amino acids. Per germline, CDR1 MNHEY and CDR2 SVGAGI. CDR3 protein: CASNQQGLSNSPLHF. In nucleotides, the CDR3 is TGTGCCAGCAACCAACAGGGGTTGTCTAATTCACCCCTCCACTTT.

This chain connects TRBV18 to TRBJ1-1; D is undetermined. Trimming left V 3 bases short and J 4 bases short, with 9 bases between. Germline CDR1 KGHSH, CDR2 LQKENI. The CDR3 extends over 13 amino acids. The chain's CDR3 is CASSPQKGTEAFF. The CDR3 DNA sequence: TGTGCCAGCTCACCCCAGAAGGGCACTGAAGCTTTCTTT.

The genes are TRBV2 and TRBJ2-5; 9 bases are shared with TRBD2. Germline lookup yields CDR1 SNHLY and CDR2 FYNNEI. Germline trimming cut 7 bases from V and 1 base from J; bases unmatched to any gene: 4. This CDR3 is 14 amino acids long. CDR3 nucleotide sequence: TGTGCCAGCACCCCAGCGGGGGGCCAAGAGACCCAGTACTTC. This translates into CASTPAGGQETQYF.

This clone was recorded only once. The rearrangement links TRBV6-1 to TRBJ1-2; no firm D call. V was pared by 2 bases and J by 6 bases, with 13 bases between. The CDR3 is 14 residues long. CDR1 and CDR2 from the germline V gene are MNHNS and SASEGT. The CDR3 reads CASSESVSGDGYTF. CDR3 nucleotides: TGTGCCAGCAGTGAATCTGTTTCCGGGGATGGCTACACCTTC.

The chain is built from TRBV15 and TRBJ2-5; 8 positions match TRBD1. The CDR3 runs to 13 residues. J lost 7 bases, V lost 1 base, and 2 bases had no gene match. Per germline, CDR1 LNHNV and CDR2 YYDKDF (reference sequence). The DNA of the CDR3 is TGTGCCACCAGCAGAGGGACAGGGATGACCCAGTACTTC. Translating it yields CATSRGTGMTQYF. Full variable domain (outside the CDR3, taken from reference TRBV15 and TRBJ2-5): DAMVIQNPRYQVTQFGKPVTLSCSQTLNHNVMYWYQQKSSQAPKLLFHYYDKDFNNEADTPDNFQSRRPNTSFCFLDIRSPGLGDTAMYLCATSRGTGMTQYFGPGTRLLVL.

As for this clone: The sample has other DNA sequences that encode this CDR3 too. The chain joins TRBV2 to TRBJ2-2; D is perhaps TRBD2 (7 bases). The CDR3 runs to 14 residues. Germline V gene sequence: CDR1 SNHLY, CDR2 FYNNEI. V was trimmed by 7 bases and J by 5 bases, leaving 14 bases between them. The CDR3 is CASKRGGGTGELFF. CDR3 nucleotide sequence: TGTGCCAGCAAGAGGGGGGGCGGAACCGGGGAGCTGTTTTTT.

V gene TRBV5-6 combines with J gene TRBJ2-5; 10 nucleotides line up with TRBD1. CDR1 and CDR2 (germline): SGHDT, YYEEEE. With V trimmed by 2 bases and J by 5 bases, 9 bases remained unmatched. The CDR3 spans 16 residues. CDR3 protein: CASSFPGTGVRETQYF. The CDR3 DNA follows: TGTGCCAGCAGCTTTCCCGGGACAGGGGTGAGGGAGACCCAGTACTTC.

This chain joins TRBV5-5 and TRBJ1-6; TRBD1 might be the D (5 bases). This CDR3 has 16 amino acids. Germline CDR1 and CDR2: SGHKS and YYEKEE (reference sequence). Trimming cost V 4 bases and J 10 bases, with 21 bases left between them. CDR3 protein: CASSPQHAQGGSPLHF. The CDR3 nucleotides are TGTGCCAGCAGCCCACAACATGCGCAGGGAGGGTCACCCCTCCACTTT.

The chain joins TRBV4-2 to TRBJ2-7, with D tentatively TRBD1 (5 bases). V lost 0 bases to trimming and J lost 6 bases, with 21 bases between them. The CDR3 runs to 17 residues. Looked up from germline, CDR1 is LGHNA and CDR2 is YNFKEQ. The CDR3 DNA reads as TGTGCCAGCAGCCAAGAGGCCTATGATCCGAGGCAGGGCGAGCAGTACTTC. Residues: CASSQEAYDPRQGEQYF.

This clone was seen a handful of times. CDR3 protein: CASSDAGREGYTF. The CDR3, as DNA: TGCGCCAGCAGTGATGCAGGGAGGGAAGGCTACACCTTC. The V call is TRBV10-2, the J call TRBJ1-2; a weak D match, TRBD1 (5 bases). Germline CDR1 is WSHSY and CDR2 is SAAADI. With 3 bases removed from V and 8 bases from J, the gap between germline ends came to 13 bases. The CDR3 runs 13 residues.

This clone appeared once. The chain joins TRBV9 to TRBJ2-7, with D unclear. Germline lookup yields CDR1 SGDLS and CDR2 YYNGEE. CDR3 length: 13 amino acids. Trimming pared 4 bases from V and 1 base from J, leaving 9 bases between. The CDR3 reads CASSPIGSYEQYF. CDR3 nucleotides: TGTGCCAGCAGCCCCATCGGTTCCTACGAGCAGTACTTC.

The chain joins TRBV11-2 to TRBJ1-5, with D tentatively TRBD1 (6 bases). The germline CDR1 and CDR2 sequences are SGHAT and FQNNGV. CDR3 length equals 15 residues. V shed 4 bases and J shed 3 bases, with 13 bases lying between them. CDR3 sequence reads: CASSSTGDPNQPQHF. DNA of the CDR3: TGTGCCAGCAGCTCGACAGGCGATCCCAATCAGCCCCAGCATTTT.

The rearrangement uses TRBV11-1 and TRBJ1-6, with a weak D call TRBD1 (5 bases). CDR1 and CDR2 from the germline V gene are SGHAT and FQDESV (reference sequence). Trimming left V 5 bases short and J 6 bases short, with 17 bases between. The CDR3 is 16 amino acids. The DNA of the CDR3 is TGTGCCAGCAGCCGGGACCAACAGTCGTTTAATTCACCCCTCCACTTT. It is translated as CASSRDQQSFNSPLHF.

This chain connects TRBV7-3 to TRBJ1-6; TRBD1 is a possible D gene (5 bases). The length of the CDR3 is 13 residues. Germline CDR1 SGHTA, CDR2 FQGTGA. The germline V and J ends were trimmed by 4 bases and 4 bases, with 5 bases remaining between them. The CDR3 bases are TGTGCCAGCAGCTCAGGGTATAATTCACCCCTCCACTTT. This gives the protein CASSSGYNSPLHF.

Comments on this clone: Other DNA sequences in the sample encode the same CDR3. V is TRBV19 and J is TRBJ2-3, with D hard to call. This CDR3 spans 11 amino acids. The V gene's germline CDR1 is LNHDA and CDR2 SQIVND (reference sequence). V was pared by 3 bases and J by 4 bases, with 2 bases between. CDR3 bases: TGTGCCAGTAGTATCTCAGATACGCAGTATTTT. Translation gives CASSISDTQYF.

The chain is built from TRBV19 and TRBJ1-2; 7 nucleotides match TRBD1. V shed 5 bases and J 6 bases; nucleotides not matched to a gene: 3. The CDR3 runs to 12 residues. The germline V gene encodes CDR1 LNHDA and CDR2 SQIVND (reference sequence). The CDR3 coding sequence is TGTGCCAGTAGTCGTCAGGGGGATGGCTACACCTTC. This codes for CASSRQGDGYTF.

The chain employs TRBV27 and TRBJ1-1; D is unclear. Trimming stripped 4 bases from V and 6 bases from J, with 12 bases between. Germline V lookup: CDR1 MNHEY, CDR2 SMNVEV (reference sequence). The CDR3 has 13 amino acids. The CDR3 coding sequence is TGTGCCAGCAGTTGGGCCCCGAGGGCTGAAGCTTTCTTT. This sequence encodes CASSWAPRAEAFF.